Below, one TCR beta chain is given with its context. Its antigen remains unknown. Using immunoSEQ multiplex PCR, the repertoire was profiled, and TCRdb retains in-frame clones only, with some absent. The sample yields about 450 clones, roughly 89% seen once. The sample belongs to a study of brain metastases from non-small cell lung cancer. Germline CDR1 LGHDT, CDR2 YNNKEL (reference sequence). Deletions cut 8 bases from V and 0 bases from J, with 11 bases between. This CDR3 spans 14 amino acids. Study outcomes and limitations: Compared with primary tumors, brain metastases showed less T-cell infiltration. Metastases had sparse T cells but largely shared repertoires with primaries. In roughly 60% of brain metastases, T-cell clones were expanded compared with matched primary tumors.

The sequenced material came from primary lung tumor tissue. This chain joins TRBV3-1 (or the pseudogene TRBV3-2) and TRBJ1-5; D might be TRBD1 (5 bases). This receptor was identified in a donor at least 40 years old with non-small cell lung cancer. The CDR3 loop reads CASSLGLSNQPQHF. CDR3 DNA sequence: TGTGCCAGCTCTTTGGGACTTAGCAATCAGCCCCAGCATTTT.